The text below deals with one T cell receptor (beta chain). What it binds is not known. The data are from a study of cytomegalovirus exposure and HLA in healthy donors. Primers included in the PCR were 60 Vbeta and 13 Jbeta primers. Assay used: immunoSEQ multiplex PCR; TCRdb lists only in-frame clones, some missing. The sample contains about 190,000 clones, about 89% of which appear only once. Looked up from germline, CDR1 is SGHRS and CDR2 is YFSETQ. The CDR3 sequence is 14 residues long. Trimming left V 2 bases short and J 0 bases short, with 8 bases between. Study-wide points: Association of a missense DCLRE1C variant with TCR beta V- and J-gene trimming was reported in a later analysis.

This chain connects TRBV5-1 to TRBJ1-2, with unresolved D. The material sequenced was PBMCs. This clonotype was sampled from a man aged 25 to 40 in good health and CMV-seronegative. The CDR3 spells CASSFEVTNYGYTF. CDR3 in DNA: TGCGCCAGCAGCTTCGAGGTTACTAACTATGGCTACACCTTC. Full variable domain (remainder filled in from reference TRBV5-1 and TRBJ1-2): KAGVTQTPRYLIKTRGQQVTLSCSPISGHRSVSWYQQTPGQGLQFLFEYFSETQRNKGNFPGRFSGRQFSNSRSEMNVSTLELGDSALYLCASSFEVTNYGYTFGSGTRLTVV.